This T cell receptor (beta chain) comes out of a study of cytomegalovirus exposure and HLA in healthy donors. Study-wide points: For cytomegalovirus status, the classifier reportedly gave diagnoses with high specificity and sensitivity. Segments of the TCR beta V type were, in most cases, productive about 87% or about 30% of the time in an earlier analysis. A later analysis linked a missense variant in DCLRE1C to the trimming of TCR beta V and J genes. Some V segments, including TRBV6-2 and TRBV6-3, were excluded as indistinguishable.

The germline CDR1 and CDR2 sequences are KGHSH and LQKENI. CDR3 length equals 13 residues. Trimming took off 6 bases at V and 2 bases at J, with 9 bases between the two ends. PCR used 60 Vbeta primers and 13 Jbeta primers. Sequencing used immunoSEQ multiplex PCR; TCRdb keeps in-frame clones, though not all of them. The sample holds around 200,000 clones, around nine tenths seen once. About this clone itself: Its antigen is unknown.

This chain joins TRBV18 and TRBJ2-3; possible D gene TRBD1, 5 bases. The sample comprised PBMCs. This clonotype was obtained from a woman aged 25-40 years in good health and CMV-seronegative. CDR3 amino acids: CASSPGHTDTQYF. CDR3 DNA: TGTGCCAGCTCGCCTGGACACACAGATACGCAGTATTTT.